The sequence of this T cell receptor (beta chain) was determined in a study of cytomegalovirus exposure and HLA in healthy donors (TCRdb year 2017). Context from the whole study: In an earlier analysis of several hundred of the donors, around 290 Gb of sequence data and 117 million unique TCR beta sequences from 180 million or so T cells were reported. Of the roughly 400 genotyped donors, approximately 83% fell in the genetic ancestry cluster associated with self-reported Caucasian donors. Approximately 300 gigabases of sequencing data and 80 million or so unique TCR sequences were included in an early release covering about 700 HLA-typed donors. A later analysis re-analyzed previously published TCR beta repertoires from 666 donors and added high-resolution HLA genotyping to study TCR occurrence patterns. Among 398 genotyped donors of the cohort, an average of around 250,000 unique TCR beta nucleotide sequences was sequenced per donor, of which roughly 17% were non-productive. HLA typing covered class I and class II loci at four-digit resolution. The number of donors typed differed by locus, with roughly 620-630 for A, B, C, DRB1 and DQB1, over 500 for DQA1, 600 to 610 for DPA1, and 450 to 480 for DPB1. High-throughput TCR immunosequencing, statistical association of individual TCRs with disease status, and machine learning were combined to predict cytomegalovirus infection status. A later genetic analysis used genome-wide SNP genotypes for about three fifths of the 666 donors, treating that subset as a discovery cohort. Rather than drawing on any new phenotypic data, the later analysis identified candidate immune exposures from TCR beta sequences and the way those sequences occurred across donors. Donor age, sex, ethnicity and CMV serostatus were compiled alongside the repertoire data. In an earlier analysis of a few hundred of the donors, high-throughput TCR beta sequencing was used to judge whether each TCR beta V gene segment behaved as functional or pseudogenic. Because of strong linkage in the cohort, five DR-DQ haplotypes were treated as single units for association and clustering. Every discovery cohort repertoire had been produced on one sequencing platform. In addition to the first cohort of hundreds of subjects, a separate validation cohort of 120 different subjects was used. The study aimed to test whether cataloging public T cell receptors could reveal signatures of past pathogen exposure. The study used immunosequencing to profile the T cell repertoires of under 700 subjects and linked those repertoires to cytomegalovirus serostatus.

The germline V gene gives CDR1 as SNHLY and CDR2 as FYNNEI. Germline trimming: 1 base from V, 6 bases from J; junction bases outside gene matches: 4. The CDR3 measures 15 amino acids from cysteine to phenylalanine. The DNA shown is the 45-base CDR3, in frame from base 1. Points on this clone: Its cognate antigen has yet to be identified. Within one base of it there is no much larger clone, and no base qualities were kept.

Study-wide conclusions, independent of this receptor: Presence/absence analyses assumed roughly uniform sequencing depth across donors, an assumption that may not hold. In a later analysis, most CMV-associated TCR beta chains were found to appear HLA-restricted, with HLA associations seemingly driven largely by CMV exposure. The cohort was sequenced for TCR beta chains only, and without alpha or paired-chain data the features that could be detected were limited. Linkage disequilibrium might explain the correlated functional status among segregating V segments, but an unknown experimental factor could not be ruled out. A group of highly shared sequence variants was considered likely to be a technical artifact of the sequencing pipeline. HLA typing was unavailable for some donors at each locus, so association tests used only the typed subset. The earlier analysis of 587 of the donors excluded some 16 rarely observed V segments, including chromosome 9 orphons, because counts were too low. In a later analysis, the rate of TCR association differed among HLA loci, with DRB1 alleles having the most associated TCRs and HLA-C alleles having the fewest. When HLA alleles, especially DR and DQ, strongly co-occurred, TCR associations were difficult to assign to individual alleles. In both the original and validation cohorts, the classifier was reported to diagnose cytomegalovirus status with high specificity and sensitivity. According to a later analysis, parvovirus B19, influenza, CMV and Epstein-Barr virus appeared linked to several top co-occurrence clusters. Specific HLA alleles were associated with roughly 17,000 TCR beta sequences at a false discovery rate of 0.05 in a later analysis. The study listed 150 to 200 TCR beta chains as associated with cytomegalovirus. The only immune exposure information available for the cohort was CMV serostatus. In a later genetic analysis, a missense DCLRE1C variant was associated with V-gene and J-gene trimming of TCR beta chains, and the association was replicated in an independent cohort. While some public TCRs were present in many individuals, most TCR sequences turned up only very rarely across donors. Some IMGT-functional V segments, including TRBV6-2 and TRBV6-3, could not be told apart with the 87-base-pair reads, so those segments were excluded. A later genetic analysis reported fewer N-insertions in productive TCRs among donors in an Asian-associated ancestry cluster than the approximately 670-donor mean. A few of the identified cytomegalovirus-associated TCR beta chains were confirmed in vitro to be specific for cytomegalovirus antigens. The authors suggested that the approach could potentially be generalized to other disease states and immunological phenotypes. In a later analysis, HLA-associated TCR beta chains showed more clonal expansion and lower generation probabilities than non-associated chains that were equally common. In an earlier analysis of some 540 of the donors, most TCR beta V segments appeared in productive rearrangements about 87% or about 30% of the time, broadly matching IMGT annotations. A further reported finding was that TCR beta sequences accurately predicted the HLA-A and HLA-B alleles for most subjects in the first cohort.

The cohort consisted of approximately 690 healthy bone marrow donors. Cohort members were all nominally healthy when sampled, although unrecorded immune exposures were likely present. The donor tested CMV seronegative, placing the donor among the roughly 400 seronegative members of the cohort. A peripheral blood sample was provided by each donor, and peripheral blood mononuclear cells were used for TCR beta sequencing. Genomic DNA was extracted from the blood cell samples with the Qiagen DNeasy Blood Extraction Kit. The library was prepared using the immunoSEQ multiplex PCR assay. A mixture of 60 forward primers for TCR Vbeta segments and 13 reverse primers for TCR Jbeta segments was used in the multiplex PCR. Amplification of the CDR3 region of rearranged TCR beta genes was performed with a multiplex PCR assay on genomic DNA. Amplified TCR beta libraries were sequenced as 87-base-pair reads on the Illumina HiSeq System. Regarding the original processing steps: A later analysis tallied around 82 million unique TCR beta chains across the 640 or so repertoires, and 10 million to 11 million of those chains were shared by two or more donors. A nearest-neighbor algorithm error-corrected the raw reads and collapsed the reads into unique sequences, merging closely related sequences to remove PCR and sequencing errors. V, D and J gene segments were assigned by aligning CDR3 sequences to IMGT reference sequences. For a sequence to be retained, a match of at least six nucleotides to both a V gene segment and a J gene segment was required. Rearrangements were classified as productive when the CDR3 lacked stop codons and remained in frame with V and J, and all other rearrangements were classified as non-productive. CDR3 was defined according to IMGT convention as the region running from the second conserved V-encoded cysteine to the conserved J-encoded phenylalanine. The earlier analysis of 500 to 650 of the donors excluded any sequence lacking an unambiguous match to a single V gene segment. In an earlier analysis of more than 500 of the donors, a V segment was called functional when productive rearrangements were above 56.7%, and segregating when the standard deviation between donors exceeded 5%. A statistical classification framework was built to diagnose cytomegalovirus status from the catalog of TCR beta chain sequences. In a later analysis, TCR nucleotide sequences were compared against IMGT/GENE-DB human TR gene sequences so that V and J genes could be assigned. The TCRdist pipeline was used in a later analysis to assign CDR3 sequences and most-parsimonious VDJ recombination scenarios. A later analysis defined each TCR beta chain by its CDR3 amino acid sequence plus V-gene family, and excluded reads lacking a unique V-gene family. In a later analysis, fewer than 650 highly shared, low-generation-probability nucleotide sequences were removed to address suspected cross-contamination and a sequencing artifact. In a later analysis, a clonal expansion index was calculated for each public chain from normalized within-repertoire ranks of inferred template counts. In a later analysis, generation probabilities were computed using a VDJ recombination model fitted to out-of-frame rearrangements, and the results were checked against IGoR. A later analysis scored TCR-TCR, TCR-HLA and TCR-CMV co-occurrence with hypergeometric tests, applying a repertoire-size bias correction to TCR pairs. False discovery rates were estimated in a later analysis by permuting HLA or CMV assignments 20 times. In a later analysis, co-occurring TCRs were grouped using DBSCAN, and TCRdist sequence similarity was added for clustering within HLA-allele-positive subsets. For co-occurrence clustering, repertoires with fewer than 30,000 or more than 120,000 public chains were excluded, along with roughly 5 repertoires with anomalous nucleotide sharing. Here the immuneACCESS table is served through TCRdb, limited to in-frame sequences with V and J called. Missing clones are a known gap in these copies; in checked studies unresolved V genes cover under half, and the rest lacks a known reason. The V and J calls and clone size were taken over from that table, and D and trimming were inferred from the DNA. The table for this sample lists about 140,000 clones; over 75% of them were counted only once. Of the sample, 1.2% falls within the top ten clones.

Sequenced sample: PBMCs. The V gene is TRBV2 and the J gene is TRBJ1-4; the junction holds 8 bases that match TRBD1. The sequence derives from a female donor in good health and CMV-seronegative. The sequenced DNA: TGTGCCAGCAGTGAAGGGCGCAGGGGGCATGAAAAACTGTTTTTT. Its protein is CASSEGRRGHEKLFF.